These 8 T cell receptor beta chains were all obtained from the same sample, sequenced in a study of cytomegalovirus exposure and HLA in healthy donors. The PCR contained 60 Vbeta and 13 Jbeta primers. Clones were sequenced by immunoSEQ multiplex PCR, and TCRdb holds only the in-frame ones, with some missing. This listing includes around 140,000 clones. The sequencing sample was made of PBMCs. These receptors all come from a male donor in good health and CMV-seronegative.

The chain employs TRBV29-1 and TRBJ2-7; perhaps TRBD1 as D (5 bases). The V end lost 4 bases, the J end lost 4 bases, and 23 bases lay between the germline ends. The CDR3 is 16 residues long. CDR1 and CDR2 from the germline V gene are SQVTM and ANQGSEA. The DNA of the CDR3 is TGCAGCGTTGCTTTGGGGCAGGACCGCAGAATGTACGAGCAGTACTTC. Its translation: CSVALGQDRRMYEQYF.

The CDR3 is CASSRPDREGGELFF. CDR3 bases: TGTGCCAGCAGTAGGCCCGACAGGGAAGGCGGGGAGCTGTTTTTT. The V and J genes are TRBV27 and TRBJ2-2; 7 bases align to TRBD1. Germline V gene data show CDR1 as MNHEY and CDR2 as SMNVEV (reference sequence). J gave up 7 bases and V 5 bases, and 10 bases lay outside the gene matches. CDR3 size: 15 residues.

This chain connects TRBV5-8 to TRBJ1-2; 8 nucleotides agree with TRBD1. V was clipped by 0 bases and J by 7 bases; unmatched bases: 2. Germline assignment: CDR1 SGHTS and CDR2 YDEGEE. CDR3 size: 13 residues. CDR3 DNA: TGTGCCAGCAGCTTGGTAACAGGGGGTGGCTACACCTTC. It encodes CASSLVTGGGYTF.

The rearrangement uses TRBV14 and TRBJ1-1; D is perhaps TRBD1 (6 bases). Per the germline V gene, CDR1 is SGHDN and CDR2 is FVKESK. V gave up 2 bases and J gave up 4 bases, with 11 bases separating them. The CDR3 spans 14 residues. In DNA form, the CDR3 reads TGTGCCAGCAGCCAATTACAGGGTGTCACTGAAGCTTTCTTT. It specifies CASSQLQGVTEAFF.

The chain recombines TRBV29-1 with TRBJ2-7; 9 nucleotides align to TRBD2. This CDR3 has 12 residues. Germline CDR1 SQVTM, CDR2 ANQGSEA. Unmatched junction bases numbered 2, after V lost 5 bases and J lost 3 bases. CDR3 loop: CSVISGGYEQYF. DNA for the CDR3: TGCAGCGTTATTAGCGGGGGCTACGAGCAGTACTTC.

This chain uses TRBV4-2 with TRBJ1-3, with D tentatively TRBD1 (5 bases). The CDR3 consists of 16 residues. V lost 0 bases, J lost 4 bases, and 13 bases lay in between. The germline CDR1 and CDR2 sequences are LGHNA and YNFKEQ. The CDR3 DNA follows: TGTGCCAGCAGCCAAGAGCGGGGCCCCGCAGGAAACACCATATATTTT. Translated: CASSQERGPAGNTIYF.

The chain carries TRBV5-6 and TRBJ2-5; TRBD2 might be the D (6 bases). CDR1 SGHDT and CDR2 YYEEEE come from the germline V gene. Trimming took 4 bases from V and 0 from J, leaving 16 bases between them. CDR3 length: 16 amino acids. The CDR3 DNA reads as TGTGCCAGCAGCCCCGGACTAACCCGGTACCAAGAGACCCAGTACTTC. This encodes CASSPGLTRYQETQYF.

The chain recombines TRBV19 with TRBJ2-5; 7 bases agree with TRBD1. With 6 bases clipped from V and 8 bases from J, the junction kept 12 bases outside the gene matches. Germline lookup yields CDR1 LNHDA and CDR2 SQIVND (reference sequence). This CDR3 has 14 amino acids. This chain's CDR3 is CASSPGQVRGTQYF. The CDR3 region has the DNA TGTGCCAGTAGCCCCGGACAGGTTCGAGGAACCCAGTACTTC. The variable domain in full, with the rest retrieved from reference TRBV19 and TRBJ2-5, is DGGITQSPKYLFRKEGQNVTLSCEQNLNHDAMYWYRQDPGQGLRLIYYSQIVNDFQKGDIAEGYSVSREKKESFPLTVTSAQKNPTAFYLCASSPGQVRGTQYFGPGTRLLVL.